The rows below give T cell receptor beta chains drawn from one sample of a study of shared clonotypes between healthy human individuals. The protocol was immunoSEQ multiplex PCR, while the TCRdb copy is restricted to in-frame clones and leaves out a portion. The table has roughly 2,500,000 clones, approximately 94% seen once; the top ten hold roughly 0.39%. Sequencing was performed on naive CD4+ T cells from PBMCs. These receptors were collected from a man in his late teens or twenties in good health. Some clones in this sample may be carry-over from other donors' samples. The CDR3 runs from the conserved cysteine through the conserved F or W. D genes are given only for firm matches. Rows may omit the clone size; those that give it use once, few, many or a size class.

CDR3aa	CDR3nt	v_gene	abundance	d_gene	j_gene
CASSNRGMCGNGPNEQFF	TGTGCCAGCAGCAATCGAGGGATGTGCGGGAATGGGCCCAATGAGCAGTTCTTC	TRBV21-1	-	-	TRBJ2-1
CASSLYNEQFF	TGTGCCAGCAGCCTATACAATGAGCAGTTCTTC	TRBV6-6	-	-	TRBJ2-1
CASLSLRTGVGEQYF	TGTGCCAGCCTTTCCCTCCGGACAGGGGTGGGCGAGCAGTACTTC	TRBV27	-	TRBD1	TRBJ2-7
CAWNRRAGEQYF	TGTGCCTGGAATAGGCGGGCGGGGGAGCAGTACTTC	TRBV30	-	-	TRBJ2-7
CASSLGTGRGTEAFF	TGCGCCAGCAGCTTGGGGACAGGGAGAGGGACTGAAGCTTTCTTT	TRBV5-1	once	TRBD1	TRBJ1-1
CASSVVAGAYNEQFF	TGTGCCAGCAGCGTAGTGGCGGGAGCTTACAATGAGCAGTTCTTC	TRBV9	-	TRBD2	TRBJ2-1
CASSLAGLAVYNEQFF	TGTGCCAGCAGCTTGGCGGGACTAGCGGTCTACAATGAGCAGTTCTTC	TRBV5-4	-	TRBD2	TRBJ2-1
CASSQDPGAYEQYF	TGCGCCAGCAGCCAAGATCCGGGAGCCTACGAGCAGTACTTC	TRBV4-3	-	-	TRBJ2-7
CATSKQGPAGNTIYF	TGTGCCACTTCAAAACAGGGACCAGCTGGAAACACCATATATTTT	TRBV6-1	-	-	TRBJ1-3
CRAAVNTEAFF	TGCAGGGCAGCCGTAAACACTGAAGCTTTCTTT	TRBV29-1	few	-	TRBJ1-1
CASSPLAGAYNEQFF	TGTGCCAGCAGTCCTCTAGCGGGAGCCTACAATGAGCAGTTCTTC	TRBV25-1	-	TRBD2	TRBJ2-1
CASSLGTGLNTEAFF	TGTGCCAGCAGCTTAGGGACAGGGTTGAACACTGAAGCTTTCTTT	TRBV7-9	few	TRBD1	TRBJ1-1
CASSAKGEKLFF	TGTGCCAGCAGCGCGAAAGGCGAAAAACTGTTTTTT	TRBV27	-	-	TRBJ1-4
CASSADNSNQPQHF	TGTGCCAGCAGTGCAGACAATAGCAATCAGCCCCAGCATTTT	TRBV6-1	few	-	TRBJ1-5
CASSPAKRGGTDTQYF	TGTGCCAGCAGTCCGGCGAAGCGGGGGGGCACAGATACGCAGTATTTT	TRBV28	-	TRBD2	TRBJ2-3
CASSLVSGRTDTQYF	TGTGCCAGCAGCCTAGTTAGCGGGAGGACAGATACGCAGTATTTT	TRBV11-3	-	TRBD2	TRBJ2-3
CASRHRVDVYNEQFF	TGTGCCAGCAGGCACAGGGTTGATGTCTACAATGAGCAGTTCTTC	TRBV5-5	-	-	TRBJ2-1
CAWREGSNTEAFF	TGTGCCTGGAGGGAAGGATCGAACACTGAAGCTTTCTTT	TRBV30	few	-	TRBJ1-1
CASSLRLAGVRDEQFF	TGTGCCAGCTCACTTAGACTAGCGGGAGTGAGGGATGAGCAGTTCTTC	TRBV18	-	TRBD2	TRBJ2-1
CASSLGVNQPQHF	TGCGCCAGCAGCTTGGGAGTCAATCAGCCCCAGCATTTT	TRBV5-1	-	-	TRBJ1-5
CASSPLRTAAETQYF	TGTGCCAGCAGCCCCCTCAGGACCGCTGCGGAGACCCAGTACTTC	TRBV5-4	-	-	TRBJ2-5
CASSQDSTGGYLFF	TGCGCCAGCAGCCAAGATAGCACAGGGGGATACCTGTTTTTT	TRBV4-3	once	TRBD1	TRBJ1-4
CASSWRETNTGELFF	TGTGCCAGCAGCTGGCGGGAGACGAACACCGGGGAGCTGTTTTTT	TRBV7-9	-	TRBD2	TRBJ2-2
CASSVFGGYNEQFF	TGTGCCAGCAGCGTCTTCGGGGGGTACAATGAGCAGTTCTTC	TRBV9	-	TRBD2	TRBJ2-1
CACLRGSGNTIYF	TGTGCCTGCTTACGCGGCAGTGGAAACACCATATATTTT	TRBV30	once	-	TRBJ1-3
CASSLAFAYEQYF	TGTGCCAGCAGCTTGGCCTTCGCCTACGAGCAGTACTTC	TRBV5-6	few	-	TRBJ2-7
CASSPSRAATNEKLFF	TGTGCCAGCAGCCCGAGTCGAGCGGCAACTAATGAAAAACTGTTTTTT	TRBV4-2	once	-	TRBJ1-4
CASSSLGLRANTEAFF	TGTGCCAGCAGCTCCCTGGGTTTACGGGCGAACACTGAAGCTTTCTTT	TRBV7-3	-	-	TRBJ1-1